The T cell receptor beta chain under discussion was sequenced for a study of neurological immune-mediated disorders (dated by TCRdb to between 2018 and 2021). Concerning the study at large: Peripheral blood TCR-beta repertoires from patients with HTLV-I-associated myelopathy (HAM/TSP), patients with multiple sclerosis, and healthy controls were compared in the study using UMI-based sequencing. The 85 to 110 TCR-beta libraries included longitudinal samples, technical triplicates and paired sorted CD4+ and CD8+ T-cell subsets alongside PBMC samples. To precisely calculate how much the frequency of each individual clone varied, libraries were sequenced in technical triplicate. Of the 68 subjects in the cohort, about 14 were HAM/TSP patients, roughly 35 were multiple sclerosis patients, and about 20 were healthy controls.

From the cysteine up to the phenylalanine, the CDR3 has a length of 14 residues. Only the CDR3 portion is preserved as DNA: 42 bases, with reading frame beginning at the first base. V loses 2 bases of germline sequence and J loses 7 bases, and the interval between the two ends is 16 bases. CDR1 and CDR2 were assigned from the germline V gene as SGHRS and YFSETQ. cDNA synthesis used template-switch 5'RACE with a primer carrying a 10-nucleotide random unique molecular identifier tagging each TCR transcript. Over 180 million TCR-beta sequences, covering 15-18 subjects, were produced in each sequencing run. The RNeasy kit was used to extract total RNA. TCR-beta VDJ regions were amplified with primers for the TCR constant region and the 5'RACE anchor, using the KAPA Real-time Library Amplification kit. A first PCR added sample indexes and Illumina adaptors, and a second PCR then raised library yield. After Ampure bead purification, the roughly 650 bp TCR product was size-selected on a 2% E-gel SizeSelection system. Before pooling, libraries had their quality checked on a Bioanalyzer, their concentration measured with Qubit, and their quantity determined with the Kapa Library Quantification kit. An Illumina HiSeq 2500 was used to sequence the libraries paired-end at 2 x 150 bp. To increase sequence diversity, roughly 24-32% phiX was spiked into each library pool. The original pipeline was this. The UMI-based MiGEC pipeline processed quality-filtered reads and removed over 80% of raw TCR sequences during error correction. VDJ genes were aligned to IMGT germline references, and each clonotype was defined by a unique CDR3 amino acid sequence together with V-J genes. Clonal expansion, Shannon diversity, and CDR3 relatedness (CalcPairwiseDistances, ClusterSamples) were evaluated with VDJtools, and phylogenetic trees were built with CLCbio workbench. Clones with at least 8 unique UMIs were defined as expanded, with this threshold being based on coefficient-of-variation modelling across technical triplicates. Clones were called with MiXCR by TCRdb after fastp trimmed the public reads at Q25, and only in-frame beta chains were retained. Duplicate CDR3 protein sequences are folded into a single record with the most common DNA and genes. None of the V and J calls come from the authors' own analysis; TCRdb made them. This sample gives more than 30,000 distinct CDR3 sequences in total; approximately 12% of them show up just once. In total, the top ten clones hold 5.2% of the sample.

At least ten counts were recorded for this clonotype. Its antigen remains unidentified. Per-base quality was not reported, and no clone a single base away is much larger than it. The time point label corresponds to: technical triplicate 2. For the sorted-subset TCR libraries, the starting material was about 950,000 sorted CD4+ or CD8+ T cells. Peripheral blood was subjected to Ficoll-Hypaque density gradient centrifugation to isolate PBMCs, which were then cryopreserved in liquid nitrogen. The study also sequenced paired sorted CD4+ and CD8+ subsets from healthy controls, HAM/TSP patients and MS patients. The study at large found these results: No identical CDR3 amino acid sequences were found to be shared among expanded clones across subjects, suggesting that TCR-beta repertoires were private in all groups. TCR clonal expansion was greatest in HAM/TSP patients and smallest in MS patients, who ranked below even healthy controls.

The V and J segments used are TRBV5-1 and TRBJ2-7, with a weak D call of TRBD2 (5 bases match). The TCR sequence derives from a female donor with HTLV-1-associated myelopathy (HAM/TSP). The sample was CD4+ T cells from blood. The CDR3 here reads CASSLNAGSDEQYF. The nucleotide sequence reads TGCGCCAGCAGCTTAAATGCGGGTTCTGATGAGCAGTACTTC.